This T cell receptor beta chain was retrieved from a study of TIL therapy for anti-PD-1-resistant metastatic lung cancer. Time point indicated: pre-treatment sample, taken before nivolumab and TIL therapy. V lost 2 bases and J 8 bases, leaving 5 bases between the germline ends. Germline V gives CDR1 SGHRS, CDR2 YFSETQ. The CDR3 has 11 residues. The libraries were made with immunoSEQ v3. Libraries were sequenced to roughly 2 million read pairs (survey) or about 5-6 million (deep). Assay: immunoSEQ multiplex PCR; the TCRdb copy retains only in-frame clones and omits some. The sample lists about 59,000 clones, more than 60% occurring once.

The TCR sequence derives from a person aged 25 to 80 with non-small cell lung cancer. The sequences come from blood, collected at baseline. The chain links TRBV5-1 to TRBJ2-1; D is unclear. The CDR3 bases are TGCGCCAGCAGCTTTTTCGATGAGCAGTTCTTC. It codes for CASSFFDEQFF.